This T cell receptor beta chain was identified during a study of circulating CD8 cells and anti-PD-1 response in melanoma. The overall study: Every 2 weeks, patients got 3 mg/kg nivolumab intravenously.

Four subsets defined by PD-1 and/or TIGIT were sorted from live CD3+CD8+TCRalphabeta+ cells. The QIAseq Immune Repertoire TCR panel built the libraries from about 16 ng of total RNA. TCRdb redid the calling of the reads with MiXCR, one entry per CDR3 protein. The sample carries around 950 distinct CDR3 sequences, 6.6% recorded once. The study's findings and limits: TIGIT repertoires were least diverse, DNEG repertoires most diverse. The cohort mixed treatment-naive and previously treated patients. No tumor material was available, so peptide assays assessed reactivity.

By proportion, this clonotype is medium-sized. What it binds is not known. Sequenced material: CD8+ T cells from PBMCs, taken at baseline or after one month of anti-PD-1 therapy (not recorded which). The sequence was collected from a human donor with melanoma.

The CDR3 reads CASSLRGETQYF. CDR3 nucleotides: TGTGCCAGCAGCTTAAGGGGTGAGACCCAGTACTTC. V usage is TRBV13 and J usage is TRBJ2-5; possibly TRBD1 for D (5 bases). Germline V gene lookup returns CDR1 PRHDT and CDR2 FYEKMQ (reference sequence). V lost 2 bases and J 5 bases, leaving 6 bases between the germline ends. There are 12 residues in the CDR3.